This paragraph covers one TCR beta chain sequence. This clonotype has only a few counts. Its recognized antigen is unknown. No clone much larger than this one lies a single base away; base qualities are absent. TCR cDNA was made using 5'RACE template switching, a step that added a universal primer site and unique molecular identifiers. Priming of cDNA synthesis was performed from both the TCR alpha and TCR beta constant segments. Library amplification involved two PCR steps, and the second step added sample barcodes and sequencing adapters. Sequencing of the libraries was done on either Illumina HiSeq 2500 (2x100 bp) or NovaSeq (2x150 bp). Processing in the source paper ran as follows. Demultiplexing of reads and collapsing into UMI consensus sequences were performed with MIGEC, and V(D)J alignment was carried out with MiXCR. Vaccine-responding clonotypes were identified with edgeR using replicate PBMC samples, with FDR below 0.01 and a log2 fold change above 5 up to day 15 being required. Each bulk clonotype was labeled CD4 or CD8 based on which sequenced repertoire, CD4 or CD8, contained the clonotype at higher abundance. TCRdb passed the public sequencing reads through fastp at Q25 and MiXCR, retaining productive beta sequences. For every CDR3 protein sequence, its rows merge into one entry that carries the most common genes and DNA. Here the V and J calls rest on TCRdb's processing, not on the authors' analysis. The sample table records some 670,000 distinct CDR3 sequences; around 12% of these occur just once. Approximately 15% of the sample is in the top ten clones.

The treatment or condition label for this specimen denotes: live attenuated yellow fever vaccine strain. Two biological replicates of bulk PBMCs were collected at each blood-draw timepoint. PBMCs were isolated from peripheral blood using a standard Ficoll-Paque protocol. RNA was extracted with TriZol from bulk PBMCs, CD4 and CD8 fractions, and dextramer-positive and dextramer-negative fractions. The sample is drawn from a study of T cells after yellow fever vaccination (dated by TCRdb to between 2019 and 2020). With regard to the full study: The SMART-Seq v4 Ultra Low Input RNA kit was used to prepare libraries from fractions with low cell numbers. Blood was drawn at multiple timepoints before and after primary and secondary immunization, with bulk PBMC replicates and cell subsets isolated. Two healthy male donors made up the cohort, one aged 18 to 30 years and the other aged 30 to 40 years. Bulk TCR alpha and beta repertoires were sequenced longitudinally to track T-cell clones before and after primary and booster YFV17D yellow fever vaccination. The full study reports these points: Compared with the primary T-cell response, the secondary T-cell response was weaker but faster, peaking on day 5 rather than day 15. A small fraction of clonotypes showed up in both the CD4 and CD8 compartments, probably as a result of convergent recombination. Because abundant contaminating clonotypes from the bulk population could be contained in FACS-sorted repertoires, computational filtering was required. Because only a couple of donors were included in the study, the extent to which the findings can be generalized is limited. After the booster, most clones that had expanded after primary vaccination were detected again (over 95% of CD4 and more than 80% of CD8), suggesting broad maintenance of memory.

Sequencing used PBMCs, obtained on the day of the yellow fever booster vaccination. This receptor was identified in a man aged 30 to 39 who received the YFV17D yellow fever vaccine.

The DNA is as follows: TGCGCCAGCAGCTTAGGACTAGCGGATCCCGCCGGTAGATACGAGCAGTACTTC. Its translation is CASSLGLADPAGRYEQYF. The chain is made from TRBV5-1 and TRBJ2-7; 10 middle bases align to TRBD2. Trimming leaves V shorter by 2 bases and J shorter by 4 bases, with the junction holding 15 bases beyond the gene matches. Sequences SGHRS (CDR1) and YFSETQ (CDR2) are obtained from the germline V gene. The CDR3 contains 18 residues, cysteine and phenylalanine counted. CDR3 DNA is the only sequence kept; it has 54 bases, read in frame from the first base. The CDR3 plus the reference TRBV5-1 and TRBJ2-7 genes for the other parts give the full variable domain: KAGVTQTPRYLIKTRGQQVTLSCSPISGHRSVSWYQQTPGQGLQFLFEYFSETQRNKGNFPGRFSGRQFSNSRSEMNVSTLELGDSALYLCASSLGLADPAGRYEQYFGPGTRLTVT.